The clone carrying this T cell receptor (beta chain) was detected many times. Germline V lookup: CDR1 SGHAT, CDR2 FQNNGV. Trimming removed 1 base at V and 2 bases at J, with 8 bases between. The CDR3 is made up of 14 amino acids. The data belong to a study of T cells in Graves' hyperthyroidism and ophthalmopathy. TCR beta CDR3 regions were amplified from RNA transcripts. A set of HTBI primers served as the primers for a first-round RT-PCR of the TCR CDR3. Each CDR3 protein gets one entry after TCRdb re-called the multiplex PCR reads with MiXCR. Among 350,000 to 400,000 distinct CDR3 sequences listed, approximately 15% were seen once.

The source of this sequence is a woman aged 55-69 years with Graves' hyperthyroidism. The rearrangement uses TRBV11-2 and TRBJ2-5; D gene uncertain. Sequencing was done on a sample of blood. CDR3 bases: TGTGCCAGCAGCTTAGGGGTACAGCAAGAGACCCAGTACTTC. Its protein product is CASSLGVQQETQYF.